This T cell receptor (beta chain) was captured in a study of control samples from healthy donors and cancer patients. The CDR3 is 16 residues long. CDR1 LNHDA and CDR2 SQIVND come from the germline V gene (reference sequence). V was trimmed by 3 bases and J by 8 bases, leaving 19 bases between them. The method was immunoSEQ multiplex PCR; TCRdb's version includes in-frame clones alone and lacks a portion of them. In the table there are about 110,000 clones, approximately 80% of which are singletons. The origin of this receptor is a young man in good health. Sample: blood. The chain joins TRBV19 to TRBJ1-4, with D possibly being TRBD1 (6 bases). The CDR3 bases are TGTGCCAGTAGTATTGGCTCGGGGGCTGTAAACGAAAAACTGTTTTTT. Its translation: CASSIGSGAVNEKLFF.